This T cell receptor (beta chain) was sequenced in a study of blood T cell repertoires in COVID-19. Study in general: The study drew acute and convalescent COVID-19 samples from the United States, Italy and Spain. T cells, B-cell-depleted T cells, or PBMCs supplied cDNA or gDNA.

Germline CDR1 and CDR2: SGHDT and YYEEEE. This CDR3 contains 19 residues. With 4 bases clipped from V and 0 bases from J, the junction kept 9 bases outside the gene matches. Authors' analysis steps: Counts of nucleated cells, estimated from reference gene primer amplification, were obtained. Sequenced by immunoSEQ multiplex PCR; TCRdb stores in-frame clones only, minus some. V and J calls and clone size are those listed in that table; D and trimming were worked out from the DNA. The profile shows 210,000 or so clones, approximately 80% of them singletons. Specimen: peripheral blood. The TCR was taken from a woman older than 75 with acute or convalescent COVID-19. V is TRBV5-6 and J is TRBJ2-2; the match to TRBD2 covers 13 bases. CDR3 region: CASSPGGLAGAANTGELFF. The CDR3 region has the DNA TGTGCCAGCAGCCCTGGCGGACTAGCGGGGGCCGCGAACACCGGGGAGCTGTTTTTT.